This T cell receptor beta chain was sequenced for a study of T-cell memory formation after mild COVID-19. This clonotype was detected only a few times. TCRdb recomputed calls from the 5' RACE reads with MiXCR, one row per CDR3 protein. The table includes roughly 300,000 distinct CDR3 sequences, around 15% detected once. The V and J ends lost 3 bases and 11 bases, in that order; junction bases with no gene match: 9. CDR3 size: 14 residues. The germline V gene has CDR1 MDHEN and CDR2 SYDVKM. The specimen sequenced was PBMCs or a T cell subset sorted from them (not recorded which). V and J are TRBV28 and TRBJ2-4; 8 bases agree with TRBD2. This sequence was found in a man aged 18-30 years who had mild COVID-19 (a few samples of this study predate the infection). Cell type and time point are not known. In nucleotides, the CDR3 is TGTGCCAGCAGTTTTCGGAGTAGCGGGGAGCTTCAGTACTTC. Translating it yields CASSFRSSGELQYF.